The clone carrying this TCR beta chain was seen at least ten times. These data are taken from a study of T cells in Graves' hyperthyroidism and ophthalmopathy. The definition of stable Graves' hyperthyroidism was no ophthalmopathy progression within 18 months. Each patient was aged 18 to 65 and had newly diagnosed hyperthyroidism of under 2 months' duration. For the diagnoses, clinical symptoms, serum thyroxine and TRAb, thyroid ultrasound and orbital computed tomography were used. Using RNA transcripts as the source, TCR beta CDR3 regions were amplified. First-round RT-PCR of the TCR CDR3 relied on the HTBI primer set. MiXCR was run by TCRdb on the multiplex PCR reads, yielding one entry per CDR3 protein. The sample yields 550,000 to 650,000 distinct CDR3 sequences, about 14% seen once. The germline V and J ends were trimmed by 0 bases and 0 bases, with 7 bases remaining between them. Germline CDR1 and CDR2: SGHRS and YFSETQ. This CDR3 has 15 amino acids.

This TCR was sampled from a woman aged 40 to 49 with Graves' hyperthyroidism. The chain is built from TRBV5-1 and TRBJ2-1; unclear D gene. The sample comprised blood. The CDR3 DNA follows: TGCGCCAGCAGCTTGGGCTGGAGCTCCTACAATGAGCAGTTCTTC. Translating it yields CASSLGWSSYNEQFF.